This is a list of T cell receptor beta chains from one sample in a study of early T cells in non-severe SARS-CoV-2 infection. TCRdb redid the calling of the 5' RACE reads with MiXCR, one entry per CDR3 protein. The repertoire has approximately 65,000 distinct CDR3 sequences, roughly 10% of them found once; the top ten carry 2.5% to 3.5%. The material was whole blood, obtained at baseline. The receptors come from an adult who was a healthcare worker with PCR-confirmed SARS-CoV-2 infection or an uninfected control (not recorded which). Both conserved end residues are part of each CDR3. The D gene is left open where the match is weak. The listing skips clone size in some rows; elsewhere it reads once, few, many or a size class.

TRBJ2-7 | few | - | TRBV27 | TGTGCCAGCAGGCGTAACGCCGGCCCGAACGCCGGACTGACCTACTACGAGCAGTACTTC | CASRRNAGPNAGLTYYEQYF
TRBJ2-1 | many | TRBD2 | TRBV20-1 | TGCAGTGCTAGCAAAATAGCGGGGGGGAATGAGCAGTTCTTC | CSASKIAGGNEQFF
TRBJ2-5 | - | TRBD2 | TRBV5-1 | TGCGCCAGCAGCTTGGTGACTAGCGGGGTTGAGACCCAGTACTTC | CASSLVTSGVETQYF
TRBJ2-7 | few | - | TRBV4-2 | TGTGCCAGCAGTCACGGGCCCATCTACGAGCAGTACTTC | CASSHGPIYEQYF
TRBJ2-1 | - | TRBD2 | TRBV5-1 | TGCGCCAGCAGCTTGGAGCGGGGACCCCCACACAATGAGCAGTTCTTC | CASSLERGPPHNEQFF
TRBJ2-3 | few | - | TRBV5-4 | TGTGCCAGCAGCCTACATACAGATACGCAGTATTTT | CASSLHTDTQYF
TRBJ1-2 | - | TRBD1 | TRBV20-1 | TGCAGTGCTAGAGATCCCGACAGGGTGGGGTTTCGCTACACCTTC | CSARDPDRVGFRYTF
TRBJ2-5 | few | - | TRBV7-9 | TGTGCCAGCAGCTCCCACGTTACGACAGTCACGGAGACCCAGTACTTC | CASSSHVTTVTETQYF
TRBJ2-3 | few | TRBD1 | TRBV24-1 | TGTGCCACCAGTGATGGCCGGACAGGGGATCCAGATACGCAGTATTTT | CATSDGRTGDPDTQYF
TRBJ1-6 | few | TRBD1 | TRBV3-1 | TGTGCCAGCAGTCGACAGGGCCCAGCTGGGTCACCCCTCCACTTT | CASSRQGPAGSPLHF